The sequence of this TCR beta chain was determined in a study of beta chain features in type 1 diabetes. Study as a whole: The samples had 107,917,701 sorted cells examined in all. The study's findings and limits: Shortening that was moderate but significant affected the TCRB CDR3s of Type 1 diabetes patients in all four CD4+ subsets. Although PCR might favor shorter templates, it would do so equally in patients and controls.

Every bit of the isolated RNA underwent reverse transcription, so sequencing read expressed TCRB transcripts. Only in-frame clones appear in the TCRdb table, and some are missing; sequencing was by immunoSEQ multiplex PCR. The data show about 15,000 clones, 55% to 75% seen once. Germline loops: CDR1 WSHSY, CDR2 SAAADI. The CDR3 loop spans 13 amino acids. Note on this clone: As yet, its antigen is unknown.

This sequence joins TRBV10-2 and TRBJ2-5; 11 bases match TRBD2. The last part of the DNA fits TRBJ2-7 better; the J call may be wrong. This clonotype originated in a man between 25 and 39 years old with type 1 diabetes. Sequenced sample: Tregs from blood. The CDR3 sequence: CASQLAGGYEQYF. The CDR3 nucleotides are TGCGCCAGTCAGCTAGCGGGGGGATACGAGCAGTACTTC.